A selection of T cell receptor beta chains follows, all from one sample in a study of cytomegalovirus exposure and HLA in healthy donors. Assay used: immunoSEQ multiplex PCR; TCRdb lists only in-frame clones, some missing. The repertoire consists of 90,000 to 100,000 clones, with less than 80% occurring once and the leading ten covering 1.5% to 2.5%. Sequenced: PBMCs. Every receptor here comes from a middle-aged man in good health and CMV-seronegative. Each CDR3 is given with its conserved first and last residue. D genes are given only for firm matches. Not all rows give a size; the values are once, few, many and, for expanded clones, a class.

j_gene	d_gene	abundance	v_gene	CDR3nt	CDR3aa
TRBJ1-4	-	-	TRBV10-1	TGCGCCAGCAGCCCCGCGGGGGCGGGTGAAAAACTGTTTTTT	CASSPAGAGEKLFF
TRBJ1-5	-	-	TRBV19	TGTGCCAGTAGTATGTTCCCCCGAGGCAATCAGCCCCAGCATTTT	CASSMFPRGNQPQHF
TRBJ2-3	-	-	TRBV7-2	TGTGCCAGCGATCGTTGGCCAGGGTCGCTCCCAGATACGCAGTATTTT	CASDRWPGSLPDTQYF
TRBJ2-7	TRBD2	-	TRBV14	TGTGCCAGCAGCCAAACGGGAGGAAGCTCCTACGAGCAGTACTTC	CASSQTGGSSYEQYF
TRBJ1-2	-	-	TRBV30	TGTGCCTGGAGTGAGGCAGGGAATGGCTACACCTTC	CAWSEAGNGYTF
TRBJ1-5	-	once	TRBV7-2	TGTGCCAGCAGCTTAGATCCCGGTCAGCCCCAGCATTTT	CASSLDPGQPQHF
TRBJ1-1	-	-	TRBV14	TGTGCCAGCAGCCCGGGCGGGATGGCTGAAGCTTTCTTT	CASSPGGMAEAFF
TRBJ2-7	-	-	TRBV9	TGTGCCAGCAGCGGCCGAGACGGGGTTACCTACGAGCAGTACTTC	CASSGRDGVTYEQYF
TRBJ2-3	-	-	TRBV30	TGTGCCTGGAGTAAGAGCTTATCGGTCACAGATACGCAGTATTTT	CAWSKSLSVTDTQYF
TRBJ1-5	TRBD1	few	TRBV28	TGTGCCAGCACCCAGACAGGGGGACGTCAGCCCCAGCATTTT	CASTQTGGRQPQHF
TRBJ1-3	-	-	TRBV25-1	TGTGCCAGCAGTTCAGGACAGACTGGAAACACCATATATTTT	CASSSGQTGNTIYF
TRBJ2-1	TRBD1	few	TRBV18	TGTGCCAGCTCACTGAATACAATCACAGGGGGCGGGCTGAATGAGCAGTTCTTC	CASSLNTITGGGLNEQFF
TRBJ1-4	-	-	TRBV2	TGTGCCAGCATTGTGGGGAGTGAGAATGAAAAACTGTTTTTT	CASIVGSENEKLFF
TRBJ2-1	TRBD2	few	TRBV7-2	TGTGCCAGCAGTCTTGGGGGGGGGTACAATGAGCAGTTCTTC	CASSLGGGYNEQFF
TRBJ1-1	TRBD1	once	TRBV5-1	TGCGCCAGCAGCTACCGTGAAGGGGGCAGAGTGAACACTGAAGCTTTCTTT	CASSYREGGRVNTEAFF
TRBJ1-2	TRBD1	-	TRBV27	TGTGCCAGCAGTGGAACCGGGACAGGGGTCAGTTTCTATGGCTACACCTTC	CASSGTGTGVSFYGYTF
TRBJ2-4	-	-	TRBV19	TGTGCCAGCCGTCTTGGGGGCGCCAAAAACATTCAGTACTTC	CASRLGGAKNIQYF
TRBJ2-1	-	-	TRBV7-9	TGTGCCAGCAGCCGACTAGGTCCCTACAATGAGCAGTTCTTC	CASSRLGPYNEQFF
TRBJ2-1	TRBD1	-	TRBV5-4	TGTGCCAGCAGCACGGGACAGGTCACCCTCAATGAGCAGTTCTTC	CASSTGQVTLNEQFF
TRBJ2-5	TRBD2	-	TRBV12-5	TGTGCTAGTGGCGACCTAGCGGGGGGGTCCAAAGAGACCCAGTACTTC	CASGDLAGGSKETQYF
TRBJ2-7	TRBD1	-	TRBV28	TGTGCCAGCAGTACTGGACAGGGCGAATTGTACGAGCAGTACTTC	CASSTGQGELYEQYF
TRBJ2-5	-	-	TRBV7-2	TGTGCCAGCAGCTTGGGAACAAACGGGGCCCAGTACTTC	CASSLGTNGAQYF
TRBJ2-5	-	-	TRBV19	TGTGCCAGTAGCTCCCAGGGGCCACCTAAAGAGACCCAGTACTTC	CASSSQGPPKETQYF
TRBJ2-5	TRBD2	-	TRBV7-2	TGTGCCAGCAGCTTTGCGGGGGGACGGGAGACCCAGTACTTC	CASSFAGGRETQYF
TRBJ2-3	-	-	TRBV4-1	TGCGCCAGCAGCCAAGATATCTCAGGGGCGATAGATACGCAGTATTTT	CASSQDISGAIDTQYF
TRBJ1-3	-	few	TRBV23-1	TGCGCCAGCAGTCAGGACAGACAGAACTCTGGAAACACCATATATTTT	CASSQDRQNSGNTIYF
TRBJ2-7	TRBD2	-	TRBV7-9	TGTGCCAGCAGCTCCCTGGGAGGGGACTACTACGAGCAGTACTTC	CASSSLGGDYYEQYF
TRBJ1-2	TRBD1	-	TRBV5-1	TGCGCCAGCAGCCACGCGACAGGGGATGGCTACACCTTC	CASSHATGDGYTF